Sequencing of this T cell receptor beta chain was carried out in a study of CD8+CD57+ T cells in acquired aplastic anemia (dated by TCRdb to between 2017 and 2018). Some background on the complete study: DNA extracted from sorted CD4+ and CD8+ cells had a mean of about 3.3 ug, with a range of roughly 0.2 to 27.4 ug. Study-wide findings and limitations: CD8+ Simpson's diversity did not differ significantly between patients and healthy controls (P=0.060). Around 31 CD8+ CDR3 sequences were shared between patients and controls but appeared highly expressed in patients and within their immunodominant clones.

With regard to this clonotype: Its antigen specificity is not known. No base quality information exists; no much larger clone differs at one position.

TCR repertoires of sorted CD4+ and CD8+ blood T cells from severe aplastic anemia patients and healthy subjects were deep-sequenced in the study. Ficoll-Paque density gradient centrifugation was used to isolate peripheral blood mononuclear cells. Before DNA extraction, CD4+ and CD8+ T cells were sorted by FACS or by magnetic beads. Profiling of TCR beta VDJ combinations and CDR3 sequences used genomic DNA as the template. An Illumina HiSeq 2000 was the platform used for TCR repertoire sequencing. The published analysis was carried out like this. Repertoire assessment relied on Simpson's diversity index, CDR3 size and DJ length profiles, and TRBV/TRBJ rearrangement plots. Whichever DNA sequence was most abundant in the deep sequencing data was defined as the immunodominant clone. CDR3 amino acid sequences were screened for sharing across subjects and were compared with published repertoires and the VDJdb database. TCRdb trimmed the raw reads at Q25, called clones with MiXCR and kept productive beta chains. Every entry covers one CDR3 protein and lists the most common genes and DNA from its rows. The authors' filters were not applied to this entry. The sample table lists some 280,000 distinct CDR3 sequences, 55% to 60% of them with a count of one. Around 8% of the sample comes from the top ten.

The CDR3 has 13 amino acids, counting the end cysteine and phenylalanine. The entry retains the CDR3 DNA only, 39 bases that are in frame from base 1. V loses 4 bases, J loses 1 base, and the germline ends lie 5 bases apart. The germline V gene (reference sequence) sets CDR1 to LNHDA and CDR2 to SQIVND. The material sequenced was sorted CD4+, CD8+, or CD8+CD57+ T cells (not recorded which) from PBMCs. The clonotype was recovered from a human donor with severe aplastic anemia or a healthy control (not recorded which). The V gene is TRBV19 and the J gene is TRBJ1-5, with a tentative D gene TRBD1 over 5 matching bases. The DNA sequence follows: TGTGCCAGTAGTAAGGGGAGCAATCAGCCCCAGCATTTT. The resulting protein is CASSKGSNQPQHF. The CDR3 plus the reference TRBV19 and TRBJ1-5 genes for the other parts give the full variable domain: DGGITQSPKYLFRKEGQNVTLSCEQNLNHDAMYWYRQDPGQGLRLIYYSQIVNDFQKGDIAEGYSVSREKKESFPLTVTSAQKNPTAFYLCASSKGSNQPQHFGDGTRLSIL.